The 9 T cell receptor beta chains presented below share a single source sample, sequenced in a study of cytomegalovirus exposure and HLA in healthy donors. The PCR contained 60 Vbeta and 13 Jbeta primers. Libraries were prepared by immunoSEQ multiplex PCR; TCRdb keeps only in-frame clonotypes and omits some of them. This repertoire shows about 160,000 clones, about 72% found once; its top ten account for around 2.3%. Sequenced material: PBMCs. All receptors derive from a man aged 45-65 years in good health and CMV-seropositive.

CDR3 nucleotide sequence: TGTGCCAGCAGTTACCCCGGGGGATCCTACAATGAGCAGTTCTTC. It yields the protein CASSYPGGSYNEQFF. This chain joins TRBV27 and TRBJ2-1; a possible D gene is TRBD2 (6 bases). The CDR3 sequence is 15 residues long. Between the trimmed V and J ends, which lost 4 bases and 1 base, there was a span of 11 bases. From germline, CDR1 is MNHEY and CDR2 SMNVEV (reference sequence).

The DNA for the CDR3 is TGTGCCAGCAGTTCAGCCGGGACAGGGTTGAACGAGCAGTACTTC. Its protein is CASSSAGTGLNEQYF. The chain joins TRBV27 to TRBJ2-7; 9 nucleotides line up with TRBD1. Germline-derived CDR1 and CDR2 are MNHEY and SMNVEV (reference sequence). This CDR3 has 15 residues. J lost 5 bases, V lost 4 bases, and 9 bases had no gene match.

In DNA form, the CDR3 reads TGCAGCGTTGAATGGGGAGAAAGCTACTCCTACAATGAGCAGTTCTTC. It encodes CSVEWGESYSYNEQFF. V is TRBV29-1 and J is TRBJ2-1; perhaps TRBD2 as D (5 bases). CDR1 is SQVTM, CDR2 ANQGSEA, per germline. V was clipped by 2 bases and J by 0 bases, with 14 bases between them. CDR3 length: 16 amino acids.

Here the CDR3 reads CASSPLGGNGELFF. In nucleotides, the CDR3 is TGTGCCAGCAGCCCTCTAGGAGGTAACGGGGAGCTGTTTTTT. V and J are TRBV9 and TRBJ2-2; D is perhaps TRBD2 (5 bases). The CDR3 loop spans 14 amino acids. Trimming cost V 4 bases and J 7 bases, with 14 bases left between them. CDR1 SGDLS and CDR2 YYNGEE come from the germline V gene.

The rearrangement links TRBV2 to TRBJ1-2, with a possible D match to TRBD1 (5 bases). V was shortened by 3 bases and J by 4 bases, with 9 bases between the two germline ends. Looked up from germline, CDR1 is SNHLY and CDR2 is FYNNEI. The CDR3 sequence is 13 residues long. The CDR3 loop reads CASSEGLSYGYTF. The CDR3 bases are TGTGCCAGCAGTGAGGGACTTTCCTATGGCTACACCTTC.

The CDR3 DNA reads as TGTGCCAGCAGTTACTCAGGGGACAGGGGTATCTACGAGCAGTACTTC. It is translated as CASSYSGDRGIYEQYF. V usage is TRBV6-5 and J usage is TRBJ2-7; 10 bases fit TRBD1. Trimming at V came to 0 bases and at J to 3 bases, leaving 5 bases not matched to a gene. Germline V gene sequence: CDR1 MNHEY, CDR2 SVGAGI. The length of the CDR3 is 16 residues.

CDR3 protein: CASRIGRGFRNTEAFF. DNA for the CDR3: TGTGCCAGTAGAATTGGCAGAGGCTTCAGGAACACTGAAGCTTTCTTT. The J gene is TRBJ1-1, the V gene TRBV19, with unresolved D. V lost 6 bases to trimming and J lost 1 base, with 18 bases between them. This CDR3 has 16 amino acids. The germline V gene encodes CDR1 LNHDA and CDR2 SQIVND (reference sequence). The full variable domain, in which reference TRBV19 and TRBJ1-1 provide the parts outside the CDR3, is DGGITQSPKYLFRKEGQNVTLSCEQNLNHDAMYWYRQDPGQGLRLIYYSQIVNDFQKGDIAEGYSVSREKKESFPLTVTSAQKNPTAFYLCASRIGRGFRNTEAFFGQGTRLTVV.

This sequence joins TRBV7-2 and TRBJ2-7, with 9 nucleotides matching TRBD2. Germline trimming cut 5 bases from V and 4 bases from J; bases unmatched to any gene: 12. This CDR3 comprises 16 residues. In germline, CDR1 is SGHTA, CDR2 FQGNSA. DNA for the CDR3: TGTGCCAGCAGCCTGGCGGGGGGGGGCGCAATATACGAGCAGTACTTC. As protein: CASSLAGGGAIYEQYF.

The chain combines TRBV4-3 with TRBJ1-5; 9 bases are shared with TRBD1. Looked up from germline, CDR1 is LGHNA and CDR2 is YSLEER. J lost 6 bases, V lost 2 bases, and 8 bases had no gene match. CDR3 length equals 16 residues. Written as DNA, the CDR3 is TGCGCCAGCAGCCAAACTGTGGGGACAGGGATTCAGCCCCAGCATTTT. Translated, it gives CASSQTVGTGIQPQHF.